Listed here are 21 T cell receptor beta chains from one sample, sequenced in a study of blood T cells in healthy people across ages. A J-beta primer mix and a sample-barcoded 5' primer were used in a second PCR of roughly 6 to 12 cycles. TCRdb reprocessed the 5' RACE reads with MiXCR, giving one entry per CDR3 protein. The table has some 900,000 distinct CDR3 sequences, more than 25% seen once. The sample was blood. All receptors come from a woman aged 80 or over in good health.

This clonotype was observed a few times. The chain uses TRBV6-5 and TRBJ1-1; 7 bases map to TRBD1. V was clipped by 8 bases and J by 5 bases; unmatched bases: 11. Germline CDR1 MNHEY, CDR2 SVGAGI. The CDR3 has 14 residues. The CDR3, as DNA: TGTGCCAGCTTAAAACAGGGGTTGGGGACTGAAGCTTTCTTT. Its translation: CASLKQGLGTEAFF.

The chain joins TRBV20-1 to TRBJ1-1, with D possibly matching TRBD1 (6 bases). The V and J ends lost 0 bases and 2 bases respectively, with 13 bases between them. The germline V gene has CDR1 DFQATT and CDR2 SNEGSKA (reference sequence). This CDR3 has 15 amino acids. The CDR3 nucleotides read TGCAGTGCTAGAGATCCCGGACAGAGTAACACTGAAGCTTTCTTT. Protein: CSARDPGQSNTEAFF.

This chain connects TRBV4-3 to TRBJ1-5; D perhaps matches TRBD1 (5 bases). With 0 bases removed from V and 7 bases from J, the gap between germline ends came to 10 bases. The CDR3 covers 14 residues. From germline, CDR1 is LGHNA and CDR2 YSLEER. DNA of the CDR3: TGCGCCAGCAGCCAAGAGGTCGGGGGACAGCCCCAGCATTTT. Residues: CASSQEVGGQPQHF.

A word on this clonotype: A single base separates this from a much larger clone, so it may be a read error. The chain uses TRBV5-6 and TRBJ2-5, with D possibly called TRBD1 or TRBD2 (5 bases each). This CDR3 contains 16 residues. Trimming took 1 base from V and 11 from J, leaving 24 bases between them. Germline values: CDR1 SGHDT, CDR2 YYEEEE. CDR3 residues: CASSLFGTLHWNEQYF. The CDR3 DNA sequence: TGTGCCAGCAGCTTGTTTGGGACCCTCCATTGGAATGAGCAGTACTTC.

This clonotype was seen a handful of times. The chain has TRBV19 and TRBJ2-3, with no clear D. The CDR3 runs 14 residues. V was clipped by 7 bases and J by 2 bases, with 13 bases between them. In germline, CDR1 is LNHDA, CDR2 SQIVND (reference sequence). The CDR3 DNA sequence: TGTGCCAGTACCCCCGGTAGATTCACAGATACGCAGTATTTT. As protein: CASTPGRFTDTQYF.

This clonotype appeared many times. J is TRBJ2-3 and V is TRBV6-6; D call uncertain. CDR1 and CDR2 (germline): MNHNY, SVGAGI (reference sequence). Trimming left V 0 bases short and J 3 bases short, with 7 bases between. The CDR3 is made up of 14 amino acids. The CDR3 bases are TGTGCCAGCAGTTACTCGCCCATTACAGATACGCAGTATTTT. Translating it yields CASSYSPITDTQYF.

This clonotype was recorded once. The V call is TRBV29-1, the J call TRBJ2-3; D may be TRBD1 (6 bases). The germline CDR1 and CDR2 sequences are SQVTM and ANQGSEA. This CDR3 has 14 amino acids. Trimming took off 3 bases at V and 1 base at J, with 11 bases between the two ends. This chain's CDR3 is CSVEGALGTDTQYF. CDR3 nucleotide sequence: TGCAGCGTTGAGGGGGCCTTGGGCACAGATACGCAGTATTTT.

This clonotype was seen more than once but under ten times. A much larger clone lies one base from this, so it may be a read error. The CDR3 protein is CASSSLLAGNKETQYF. As DNA, the CDR3 is TGTGCCAGCAGCTCTCTACTAGCGGGGAACAAAGAGACCCAGTACTTC. The chain has TRBV7-2 and TRBJ2-5; 10 nucleotides align to TRBD2. CDR1 and CDR2 from the germline V gene are SGHTA and FQGNSA. The ends lost 4 bases at V and 3 bases at J; junction bases unmatched: 8. CDR3 length: 16 residues. The full variable domain, with the rest looked up from reference TRBV7-2 and TRBJ2-5, is GAGVSQSPSNKVTEKGKDVELRCDPISGHTALYWYRQSLGQGLEFLIYFQGNSAPDKSGLPSDRFSAERTGGSVSTLTIQRTQQEDSAVYLCASSSLLAGNKETQYFGPGTRLLVL.

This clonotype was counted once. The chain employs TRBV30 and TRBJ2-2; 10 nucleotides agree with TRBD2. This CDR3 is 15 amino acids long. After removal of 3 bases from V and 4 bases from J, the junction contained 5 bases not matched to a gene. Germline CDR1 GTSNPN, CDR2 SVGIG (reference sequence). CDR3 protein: CAWRAQRGGTGELFF. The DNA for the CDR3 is TGTGCCTGGAGAGCCCAGCGGGGGGGCACCGGGGAGCTGTTTTTT.

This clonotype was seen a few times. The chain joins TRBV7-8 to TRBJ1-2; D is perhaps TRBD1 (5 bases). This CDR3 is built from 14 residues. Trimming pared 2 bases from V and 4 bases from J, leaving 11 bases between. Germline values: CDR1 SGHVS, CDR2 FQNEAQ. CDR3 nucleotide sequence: TGTGCCAGCAGCTTAACCAGCGGGGCCTATGGCTACACCTTC. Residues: CASSLTSGAYGYTF.

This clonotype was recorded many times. The CDR3 region has the DNA TGCGCCAGCAGCCAAACGGACAGGGGGCATGTCAATGAGCAGTTCTTC. Protein sequence: CASSQTDRGHVNEQFF. The rearrangement uses TRBV4-3 and TRBJ2-1, with 11 nucleotides matching TRBD1. CDR3 length: 16 amino acids. The junction had 6 bases not matched to a gene; V was cut back by 2 bases and J by 6 bases. Germline lookup yields CDR1 LGHNA and CDR2 YSLEER.

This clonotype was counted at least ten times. The CDR3 reads CASSPRQNNEQFF. CDR3 in DNA: TGTGCCAGCAGCCCGAGACAGAACAATGAGCAGTTCTTC. V usage is TRBV5-4 and J usage is TRBJ2-1; a possible D gene is TRBD1 (5 bases). Germline assignment: CDR1 SGHNT and CDR2 YYREEE (reference sequence). Trimming took 4 bases from V and 5 from J, leaving 10 bases between them. This CDR3 spans 13 amino acids.

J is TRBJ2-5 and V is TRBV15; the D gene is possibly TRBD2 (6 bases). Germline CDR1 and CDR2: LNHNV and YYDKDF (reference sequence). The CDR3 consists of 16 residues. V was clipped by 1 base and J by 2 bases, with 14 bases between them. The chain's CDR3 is CATSRVMVAVQETQYF. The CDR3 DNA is TGTGCCACCAGCAGAGTAATGGTAGCGGTTCAAGAGACCCAGTACTTC.

The CDR3 region is CASSYQGENTEAFF. CDR3 nucleotide sequence: TGCGCCAGCAGTTACCAGGGGGAGAACACTGAAGCTTTCTTT. V usage is TRBV5-1 and J usage is TRBJ1-1, with TRBD1 identical over 7 bases. The V gene end was trimmed by 5 bases and the J gene end by 1 base; junction bases not matched to a gene: 5. Germline V gene sequence: CDR1 SGHRS, CDR2 YFSETQ. This CDR3 contains 14 residues.

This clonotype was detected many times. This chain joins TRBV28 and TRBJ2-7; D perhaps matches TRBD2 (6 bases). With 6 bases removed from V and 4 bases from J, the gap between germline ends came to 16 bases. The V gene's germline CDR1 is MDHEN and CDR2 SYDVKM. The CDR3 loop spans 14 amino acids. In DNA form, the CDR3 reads TGTGCCAGCAGGCGGGGCGGCTCCGGTTACGAGCAGTACTTC. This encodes CASRRGGSGYEQYF.

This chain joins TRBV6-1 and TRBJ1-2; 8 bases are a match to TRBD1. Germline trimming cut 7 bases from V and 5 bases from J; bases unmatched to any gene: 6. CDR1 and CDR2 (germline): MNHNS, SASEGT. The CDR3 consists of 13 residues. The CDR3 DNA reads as TGTGCCAGCAATGTGGACAGGGATTATGGCTACACCTTC. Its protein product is CASNVDRDYGYTF.

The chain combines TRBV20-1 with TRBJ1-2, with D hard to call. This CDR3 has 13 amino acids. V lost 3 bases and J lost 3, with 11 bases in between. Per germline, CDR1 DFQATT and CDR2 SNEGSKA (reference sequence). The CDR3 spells CSARRGRDYGYTF. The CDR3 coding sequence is TGCAGTGCTAGGCGAGGAAGGGACTATGGCTACACCTTC.

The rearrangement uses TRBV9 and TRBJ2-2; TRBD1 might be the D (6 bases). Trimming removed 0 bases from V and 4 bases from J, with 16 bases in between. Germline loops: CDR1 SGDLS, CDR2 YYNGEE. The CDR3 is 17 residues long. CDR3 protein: CASSVGSGEPGTGELFF. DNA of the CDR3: TGTGCCAGCAGCGTAGGATCAGGGGAGCCTGGCACCGGGGAGCTGTTTTTT.

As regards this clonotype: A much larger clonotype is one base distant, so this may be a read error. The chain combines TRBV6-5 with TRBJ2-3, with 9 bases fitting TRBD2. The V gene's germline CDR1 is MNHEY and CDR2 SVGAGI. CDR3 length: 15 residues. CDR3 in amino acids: CAGSLAGVEGDTQYF. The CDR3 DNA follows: TGTGCCGGCAGTTTAGCGGGGGTTGAAGGAGATACGCAGTATTTT.

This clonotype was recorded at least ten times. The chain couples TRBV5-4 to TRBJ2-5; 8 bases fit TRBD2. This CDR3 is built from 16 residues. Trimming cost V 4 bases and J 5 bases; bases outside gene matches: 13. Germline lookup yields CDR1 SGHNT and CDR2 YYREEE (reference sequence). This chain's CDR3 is CASSLTHGGARETQYF. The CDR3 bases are TGTGCCAGCAGCCTAACACACGGGGGGGCGAGGGAGACCCAGTACTTC.

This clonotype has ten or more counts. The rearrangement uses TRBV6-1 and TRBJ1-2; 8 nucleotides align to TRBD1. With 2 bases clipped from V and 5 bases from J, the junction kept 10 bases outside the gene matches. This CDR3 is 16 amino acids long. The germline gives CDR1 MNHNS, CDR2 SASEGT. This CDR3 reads CASSELRRRTGYGYTF. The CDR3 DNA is TGTGCCAGCAGTGAATTGCGACGTCGGACAGGGTATGGCTACACCTTC.